Below are 25 T cell receptor beta chains sequenced from a single sample in a study of Graves' ophthalmopathy and Graves' hyperthyroidism. The authors amplified TCR beta CDR3 regions, and they did so from RNA transcripts for repertoire sequencing. In the first round, RT-PCR was carried out with HTBI primers, and a multiplex PCR formed the second round. TCRdb reanalysed the multiplex PCR reads using MiXCR and keeps one entry per CDR3 protein. The sample shows under 400,000 distinct CDR3 sequences, around a sixth of them seen only once. The source material was peripheral blood. The receptors were gathered from an adult man with Graves' ophthalmopathy.

This clonotype was observed at least ten times. The chain joins TRBV11-2 to TRBJ2-7, with a weak D call TRBD1 (5 bases). V was pared by 8 bases and J by 4 bases, with 15 bases between. Per germline, CDR1 SGHAT and CDR2 FQNNGV. The CDR3 spans 13 residues. The CDR3 region is CASSPLTVYEQYF. The DNA for the CDR3 is TGTGCCAGCTCCCCCCTGACAGTATACGAGCAGTACTTC.

Many counts were recorded for this clonotype. This sequence joins TRBV7-9 and TRBJ2-7; 10 nucleotides match TRBD1. CDR1 and CDR2 (germline): SEHNR, FQNEAQ (reference sequence). V shed 4 bases and J 3 bases; nucleotides not matched to a gene: 9. The CDR3 consists of 16 residues. The CDR3 region is CASSSPGTGDFYEQYF. The CDR3 DNA is TGTGCCAGCAGCTCACCCGGGACAGGGGATTTCTACGAGCAGTACTTC.

Ten or more counts support this clonotype. This CDR3 reads CASSPKTGTGEGYTF. The CDR3 DNA sequence: TGTGCCAGCTCACCAAAGACCGGGACAGGGGAAGGCTACACCTTC. The chain employs TRBV18 and TRBJ1-2; 10 nucleotides line up with TRBD1. Germline V CDR1 and CDR2: KGHSH, LQKENI. J lost 8 bases, V lost 2 bases, and 8 bases had no gene match. The CDR3 is 15 residues long.

At least ten counts were recorded for this clonotype. The chain links TRBV12-3 or TRBV12-4 to TRBJ1-5; D perhaps matches TRBD1 (6 bases). The CDR3 contains 14 residues. The V end lost 5 bases, the J end lost 1 base, and 9 bases lay between the germline ends. CDR3 amino acids: CASSRQGSNQPQHF. In nucleotides, the CDR3 is TGTGCCAGCAGTCGGCAGGGGAGCAATCAGCCCCAGCATTTT.

The sample holds one count of this clonotype. A junction boundary mismatches the germline segment, possibly from a read error. The rearrangement links TRBV6-1 to TRBJ1-3, with D perhaps TRBD1 (6 bases). CDR3 size: 17 residues. Germline lookup yields CDR1 MNHNS and CDR2 SASEGT. CDR3 DNA: TGTGCCGGCAGAATGACGTCAGGGGATGTCGCTGGAAACACCATATATTTT. Translation gives CAGRMTSGDVAGNTIYF.

This clonotype was recorded many times. The chain is built from TRBV10-3 and TRBJ1-1; 9 bases agree with TRBD1. There are 14 residues in the CDR3. The germline CDR1 and CDR2 sequences are ENHRY and SYGVKD. With V trimmed by 8 bases and J by 4 bases, 8 bases remained unmatched. The CDR3 region is CAISGTGSRTEAFF. CDR3 DNA: TGTGCCATCTCCGGGACAGGGTCGCGCACTGAAGCTTTCTTT.

This clonotype was detected ten times or more. The chain recombines TRBV28 with TRBJ2-5, with unresolved D. CDR1 and CDR2 from the germline V gene are MDHEN and SYDVKM. This CDR3 region has 14 residues. Trimming removed 5 bases at V and 7 bases at J, with 17 bases between. The CDR3, as DNA: TGTGCCAGCAGTCCGTACAGTTCAAGATGGACCCAGTACTTC. This sequence encodes CASSPYSSRWTQYF.

This clonotype came up many times. This rearrangement joins TRBV2 to TRBJ2-7, with 9 bases lining up with TRBD2. The CDR3 consists of 16 residues. Germline V CDR1 and CDR2: SNHLY, FYNNEI. Trimming at V came to 3 bases and at J to 3 bases, leaving 9 bases not matched to a gene. Written as DNA, the CDR3 is TGTGCCAGCAGTGAGGTAGGGCGGGAGGGCATCTACGAGCAGTACTTC. Translated, it gives CASSEVGREGIYEQYF.

A remark on this clonotype: A much more abundant neighbour one base away suggests this may be a read error. The V and J genes are TRBV7-2 and TRBJ2-2; D remains unclear. There are 14 residues in the CDR3. The V and J ends lost 5 bases and 1 base respectively, with 8 bases between them. CDR1 is SGHTA and CDR2 is FQGNSA in the germline V gene. The CDR3 here is CASSAEENTGELFF. DNA for the CDR3: TGTGCCAGCAGCGCCGAGGAGAACACCGGGGAGCTGTTTTTT. The variable domain in full, with the rest retrieved from reference TRBV7-2 and TRBJ2-2, is GAGVSQSPSNKVTEKGKDVELRCDPISGHTALYWYRQSLGQGLEFLIYFQGNSAPDKSGLPSDRFSAERTGGSVSTLTIQRTQQEDSAVYLCASSAEENTGELFFGEGSRLTVL.

This clonotype was seen at least ten times. V and J are TRBV18 and TRBJ2-2; 8 nucleotides align to TRBD2. Germline CDR1 and CDR2: KGHSH and LQKENI. The CDR3 spans 17 residues. V shed 3 bases and J 0 bases; nucleotides not matched to a gene: 6. The chain's CDR3 is CASSPLRLATNTGELFF. CDR3 coding DNA: TGTGCCAGCTCACCGTTGAGACTAGCGACGAACACCGGGGAGCTGTTTTTT.

This clonotype was picked up many times. The gene calls are TRBV5-5 and TRBJ2-2; D is tentatively TRBD1 or TRBD2 (5 bases each). Germline assignment: CDR1 SGHKS and CDR2 YYEKEE (reference sequence). The CDR3 extends over 15 amino acids. Trimming removed 0 bases at V and 4 bases at J, with 10 bases between. The CDR3 is CASSLVGRSTGELFF. CDR3 nucleotide sequence: TGTGCCAGCAGCTTGGTGGGACGGAGCACCGGGGAGCTGTTTTTT.

This clonotype came up many times. The chain combines TRBV5-5 with TRBJ1-5; D is perhaps TRBD1 (6 bases). V was shortened by 0 bases and J by 4 bases, with 20 bases between the two germline ends. The CDR3 has 18 amino acids. Germline lookup yields CDR1 SGHKS and CDR2 YYEKEE (reference sequence). The CDR3 reads CASSLVGSGGAFNQPQHF. CDR3 DNA sequence: TGTGCCAGCAGCTTGGTCGGTTCTGGGGGGGCGTTTAATCAGCCCCAGCATTTT.

This clonotype was observed many times. V and J are TRBV7-2 and TRBJ1-1, with a weak D call TRBD1 (5 bases). The CDR3 loop spans 13 amino acids. With 6 bases removed from V and 7 bases from J, the gap between germline ends came to 15 bases. Germline V gene sequence: CDR1 SGHTA, CDR2 FQGNSA. CDR3 in amino acids: CASSRTRDGEAFF. Written as DNA, the CDR3 is TGTGCCAGCAGTCGAACCCGGGACGGTGAAGCTTTCTTT.

J is TRBJ2-7 and V is TRBV4-2; D is perhaps TRBD2 (5 bases). This CDR3 has 14 residues. Trimming removed 0 bases at V and 2 bases at J, with 8 bases between. From germline, CDR1 is LGHNA and CDR2 YNFKEQ. The CDR3 region is CASSQDRGTYEQYF. DNA of the CDR3: TGTGCCAGCAGCCAAGATCGGGGTACCTACGAGCAGTACTTC.

Ten or more counts support this clonotype. The chain links TRBV12-3 or TRBV12-4 to TRBJ2-7, with 8 bases fitting TRBD1. J lost 2 bases, V lost 6 bases, and 3 bases had no gene match. This CDR3 has 13 amino acids. CDR3 residues: CASRGQGAYEQYF. CDR3 sequence (DNA): TGTGCCAGCAGAGGACAGGGAGCCTACGAGCAGTACTTC.

This clonotype was observed a handful of times. This sequence joins TRBV6-1 and TRBJ2-7; D is tentatively TRBD1 or TRBD2 (6 bases each). This CDR3 comprises 15 residues. The germline V gene has CDR1 MNHNS and CDR2 SASEGT. Trimming took 8 bases from V and 2 from J, leaving 19 bases between them. The CDR3 nucleotides are TGTGCCAGCTCCCCGGGGGCGGATTCAGCCTACGAGCAGTACTTC. It yields the protein CASSPGADSAYEQYF.

This clonotype was counted ten times or more. The chain employs TRBV7-2 and TRBJ1-2, with unresolved D. V lost 2 bases to trimming and J lost 0 bases, with 4 bases between them. Looked up from germline, CDR1 is SGHTA and CDR2 is FQGNSA. The CDR3 covers 13 residues. CDR3 bases: TGTGCCAGCAGCTTACCCCCTAACTATGGCTACACCTTC. Translating it yields CASSLPPNYGYTF.

V usage is TRBV30 and J usage is TRBJ2-2, with TRBD1 matching over 7 bases. With 8 bases clipped from V and 0 bases from J, the junction kept 3 bases outside the gene matches. The V gene's germline CDR1 is GTSNPN and CDR2 SVGIG (reference sequence). This CDR3 contains 13 residues. Here the CDR3 DNA reads TGTGCCGCCGGGACAGCGAACACCGGGGAGCTGTTTTTT. It yields the protein CAAGTANTGELFF. Complete variable domain (other parts from reference TRBV30 and TRBJ2-2): SQTIHQWPATLVQPVGSPLSLECTVEGTSNPNLYWYRQAAGRGLQLLFYSVGIGQISSEVPQNLSASRPQDRQFILSSKKLLLSDSGFYLCAAGTANTGELFFGEGSRLTVL.

The chain employs TRBV6-2 or TRBV6-3 and TRBJ1-2; 8 positions agree with TRBD1. V trimming: 2 bases; J trimming: 2 bases; junction bases outside the gene matches: 4. CDR1 is MNHEY, CDR2 SVGEGT, per germline. This CDR3 contains 15 residues. The CDR3 here is CASSYPRTGNYGYTF. The CDR3, as DNA: TGTGCCAGCAGTTACCCAAGGACAGGGAACTATGGCTACACCTTC.

This clonotype was picked up many times. The chain links TRBV6-2 or TRBV6-3 to TRBJ2-7; D gene ambiguous. Trimming left V 5 bases short and J 4 bases short, with 9 bases between. The CDR3 contains 12 residues. Per germline, CDR1 MNHEY and CDR2 SVGEGT. The chain's CDR3 is CASSPYRYEQYF. The CDR3 nucleotides are TGTGCCAGCAGTCCATATCGGTACGAGCAGTACTTC.

This clonotype occurred many times. This rearrangement joins TRBV12-3 or TRBV12-4 to TRBJ2-7, with D possibly TRBD1 on 5 matching bases. This CDR3 spans 14 amino acids. V shed 1 base and J shed 0 bases, with 7 bases lying between them. The CDR3 DNA is TGTGCCAGCAGTTTAGTGGACACCTCCTACGAGCAGTACTTC. This codes for CASSLVDTSYEQYF.

This clonotype has at least ten counts. The chain is built from TRBV30 and TRBJ1-5; D unresolved. Germline V gene sequence: CDR1 GTSNPN, CDR2 SVGIG (reference sequence). Trimming cost V 1 base and J 0 bases, with 13 bases left between them. This CDR3 is built from 16 residues. DNA for the CDR3: TGTGCCTGGAGTGCGTCGTTCACCTATAGCAATCAGCCCCAGCATTTT. The encoded protein is CAWSASFTYSNQPQHF.

The chain couples TRBV5-6 to TRBJ1-1, with D maybe TRBD1 (5 bases). Germline V lookup: CDR1 SGHDT, CDR2 YYEEEE. V dropped 5 bases and J dropped 3 bases, with 14 bases sitting between them. The CDR3 is made up of 14 amino acids. The chain's CDR3 is CASRGGAVDTEAFF. For the CDR3, the DNA is TGTGCCAGCAGGGGTGGGGCTGTAGACACTGAAGCTTTCTTT.

CDR3 DNA: TGTGCCAGCAGTGGGCCACGGGGGAGCAATCAGCCCCAGCATTTT. Protein sequence: CASSGPRGSNQPQHF. The rearrangement joins TRBV6-1 to TRBJ1-5, with D maybe TRBD1 (5 bases). V was clipped by 4 bases and J by 1 base, with 11 bases between them. The length of the CDR3 is 15 residues. Germline lookup yields CDR1 MNHNS and CDR2 SASEGT.

This clonotype has ten or more counts. V is TRBV30 and J is TRBJ2-7, with a tentative D call TRBD2 (5 bases). V gave up 1 base and J gave up 1 base, with 8 bases separating them. The CDR3 is 13 amino acids. Looked up from germline, CDR1 is GTSNPN and CDR2 is SVGIG (reference sequence). The CDR3 DNA reads as TGTGCCTGGAGTGGCCGGGGTTCCTACGAGCAGTACTTC. This sequence encodes CAWSGRGSYEQYF. Supplemented by reference TRBV30 and TRBJ2-7, the full variable domain reads SQTIHQWPATLVQPVGSPLSLECTVEGTSNPNLYWYRQAAGRGLQLLFYSVGIGQISSEVPQNLSASRPQDRQFILSSKKLLLSDSGFYLCAWSGRGSYEQYFGPGTRLTVT.